The next 29 T cell receptor beta chains were all read from a single sample in a study of blood T cells in healthy people across ages. Using a J-beta primer mix together with a sample-barcoded 5' primer, a second PCR was run for roughly 6 to 11 cycles. Each CDR3 protein is one row after TCRdb ran MiXCR on the 5' RACE reads. The data show under 2,000,000 distinct CDR3 sequences, with 49% seen just once and roughly 2.1% held by the top ten. Sequencing was done on a sample of blood. The receptors come from a woman aged 40 to 55 in good health.

This clonotype was counted between two and nine times. This sequence joins TRBV7-2 and TRBJ1-5, with D perhaps TRBD1 (6 bases). Germline V lookup: CDR1 SGHTA, CDR2 FQGNSA. The CDR3 totals 16 residues. V was trimmed by 0 bases and J by 6 bases, leaving 15 bases between them. As DNA, the CDR3 is TGTGCCAGCAGCTTAGCGCTACAGGGTGTCGGTCAGCCCCAGCATTTT. Translating it yields CASSLALQGVGQPQHF.

This clonotype was found once. CDR3 region: CASSQGGLDNEQYF. The CDR3 nucleotides read TGTGCCAGCAGCCAGGGCGGGCTCGACAATGAGCAGTACTTC. The chain uses TRBV4-2 and TRBJ2-7; TRBD2 is a possible D gene (5 bases). Trimming shortened V by 3 bases and J by 7 bases, and 16 bases separated the two germline ends. Germline V CDR1 and CDR2: LGHNA, YNFKEQ. CDR3 length: 14 residues.

This clonotype was counted a few times. The J gene is TRBJ2-1, the V gene TRBV6-1, with TRBD1 matching over 11 bases. This CDR3 has 22 amino acids. The germline V gene encodes CDR1 MNHNS and CDR2 SASEGT. V lost 7 bases to trimming and J lost 0 bases; unmatched junction nucleotides: 23. The CDR3, as DNA: TGTGCCAGCACTACAAAAGGGTATGCCGGACAGGGGGCGCGAGTCTCCTACAATGAGCAGTTCTTC. This translates into CASTTKGYAGQGARVSYNEQFF.

The rearrangement links TRBV5-1 to TRBJ2-1; 9 bases map to TRBD1. Germline values: CDR1 SGHRS, CDR2 YFSETQ. This CDR3 is 15 amino acids long. V shed 3 bases, J shed 7 bases, and the junction held 8 bases outside the gene matches. The CDR3 sequence is CASSYAGTGINEQFF. In DNA, the CDR3 is TGCGCCAGCAGCTACGCCGGGACAGGGATAAATGAGCAGTTCTTC.

The chain combines TRBV28 with TRBJ2-7; 10 bases align to TRBD1. The CDR3 contains 16 residues. Unmatched junction bases numbered 11, after V lost 6 bases and J lost 3 bases. CDR1 and CDR2 from the germline V gene are MDHEN and SYDVKM. Written as DNA, the CDR3 is TGTGCCAGCAGCCGAGTTGGTGGGACAGGGGACTACGAGCAGTACTTC. Its protein is CASSRVGGTGDYEQYF.

This clonotype was observed a handful of times. CDR3 in amino acids: CSLGTGNEKLFF. CDR3 DNA: TGCAGTCTTGGGACAGGGAACGAAAAACTGTTTTTT. The chain couples TRBV20-1 to TRBJ1-4; 9 bases match TRBD1. V lost 8 bases, J lost 8 bases, and 6 bases stayed unmatched. Germline values: CDR1 DFQATT, CDR2 SNEGSKA (reference sequence). This CDR3 spans 12 amino acids.

This clonotype appeared a few times. This sequence joins TRBV24-1 and TRBJ2-7, with 8 bases fitting TRBD1. The CDR3 covers 15 residues. Germline V gives CDR1 KGHDR, CDR2 SFDVKD. V gave up 4 bases and J gave up 3 bases; unmatched junction bases: 7. The CDR3 here is CATSDFRTGSYEQYF. CDR3 coding DNA: TGTGCCACCAGTGACTTTCGGACAGGGAGCTACGAGCAGTACTTC.

This chain uses TRBV5-1 with TRBJ2-7; no clear D. This CDR3 spans 14 amino acids. V lost 2 bases, J lost 1 base, and 10 bases lay in between. CDR1 is SGHRS and CDR2 is YFSETQ in the germline V gene. CDR3 region: CASSLDGPSYEQYF. CDR3 DNA: TGCGCCAGCAGCTTAGACGGACCTTCCTACGAGCAGTACTTC.

The V gene is TRBV6-1, the J gene TRBJ2-3, with 7 bases matching TRBD2. CDR3 length equals 13 residues. Germline V lookup: CDR1 MNHNS, CDR2 SASEGT. V lost 6 bases to trimming and J lost 2 bases; unmatched junction nucleotides: 2. CDR3 protein: CASRGGDTDTQYF. Here the CDR3 DNA reads TGTGCCAGCAGGGGAGGGGACACAGATACGCAGTATTTT.

The chain combines TRBV6-5 with TRBJ1-2, with unresolved D. The germline V gene has CDR1 MNHEY and CDR2 SVGAGI. There are 13 residues in the CDR3. V was clipped by 0 bases and J by 8 bases, with 10 bases between them. The CDR3 DNA reads as TGTGCCAGCAGTTACTCGCGGGAGTGGGGCTACACCTTC. It is translated as CASSYSREWGYTF.

The chain combines TRBV20-1 with TRBJ2-1; tentatively, D is TRBD1 (5 bases). The germline V and J ends were trimmed by 0 bases and 5 bases, with 14 bases remaining between them. CDR3 length equals 15 residues. Germline-derived CDR1 and CDR2 are DFQATT and SNEGSKA (reference sequence). The CDR3, as DNA: TGCAGTGCTAGAGACATCAGGGATTTTAACAATGAGCAGTTCTTC. Its protein is CSARDIRDFNNEQFF.

V gene TRBV7-2 combines with J gene TRBJ2-2; 7 bases line up with TRBD2. The CDR3 has 14 residues. V lost 4 bases to trimming and J lost 4 bases; unmatched junction nucleotides: 3. Germline assignment: CDR1 SGHTA and CDR2 FQGNSA. The CDR3 is CASSSIAGTGELFF. The CDR3 nucleotides are TGTGCCAGCAGCTCCATAGCGGGCACCGGGGAGCTGTTTTTT.

The rearrangement uses TRBV20-1 and TRBJ2-5; D possibly corresponds to TRBD2 (6 bases). The V and J ends lost 5 bases and 4 bases respectively, with 11 bases between them. The germline gives CDR1 DFQATT, CDR2 SNEGSKA (reference sequence). CDR3 size: 12 residues. CDR3 protein: CSALGTLETQYF. CDR3 bases: TGCAGTGCTCTTGGGACTTTAGAGACCCAGTACTTC.

The gene calls are TRBV20-1 and TRBJ1-1, with 9 nucleotides matching TRBD1. This CDR3 is built from 15 residues. Germline trimming cut 4 bases from V and 5 bases from J; bases unmatched to any gene: 11. Germline CDR1 DFQATT, CDR2 SNEGSKA (reference sequence). The CDR3 sequence is CSANGQGIRTTEAFF. DNA for the CDR3: TGCAGTGCTAATGGACAGGGGATCCGTACGACTGAAGCTTTCTTT.

CDR3 region: CSARGLAGRGDTQYF. The CDR3 region has the DNA TGCAGTGCTAGAGGTCTAGCGGGGCGAGGGGATACCCAGTACTTC. The genes are TRBV20-1 and TRBJ2-5; TRBD2 agrees at 9 bases. The V and J ends lost 1 base and 8 bases, in that order; junction bases with no gene match: 11. The length of the CDR3 is 15 residues. Germline V CDR1 and CDR2: DFQATT, SNEGSKA (reference sequence).

V is TRBV7-2 and J is TRBJ2-1; tentative D call: TRBD1 (5 bases). Deletions cut 4 bases from V and 15 bases from J, with 16 bases between. This CDR3 comprises 12 residues. CDR1 and CDR2 from the germline V gene are SGHTA and FQGNSA. CDR3 coding DNA: TGTGCCAGCAGCTACACTCAGGGAACACGGTTCTTC. It encodes CASSYTQGTRFF.

The chain employs TRBV20-1 and TRBJ2-5; either TRBD1 or TRBD2 may fit D (7 bases each). The CDR3 is 13 residues long. CDR1 is DFQATT, CDR2 SNEGSKA, per germline (reference sequence). The V end was cut by 3 bases, the J end by 11 bases, with 19 bases between. CDR3 amino acids: CSASLPGGVEQYF. CDR3 nucleotide sequence: TGCAGTGCTAGTCTTCCAGGGGGGGTAGAGCAGTACTTC.

This clonotype was counted a few times. The chain recombines TRBV6-2 or TRBV6-3 with TRBJ1-1, with D tentatively TRBD1 (5 bases). The CDR3 loop spans 14 amino acids. Trimming stripped 2 bases from V and 0 bases from J, with 7 bases between. Germline CDR1 MNHEY, CDR2 SVGEGT. The CDR3 reads CASSYRGVNTEAFF. The CDR3 nucleotides are TGTGCCAGCAGTTACCGGGGGGTGAACACTGAAGCTTTCTTT.

The rearrangement uses TRBV6-2 or TRBV6-3 and TRBJ2-3, with a weak D call TRBD1 (5 bases). CDR1 MNHEY and CDR2 SVGEGT come from the germline V gene. Trimming took off 8 bases at V and 9 bases at J, with 21 bases between the two ends. The CDR3 has 14 amino acids. CDR3 loop: CASGQQADEVTQYF. Here the CDR3 DNA reads TGTGCCAGCGGACAACAGGCGGACGAGGTAACGCAGTATTTT.

V and J are TRBV6-2 or TRBV6-3 and TRBJ2-1, with 12 bases fitting TRBD2. Trimming took 2 bases from V and 9 from J; bases not matched to a gene: 8. The CDR3 extends over 16 amino acids. Germline values: CDR1 MNHEY, CDR2 SVGEGT. The CDR3 region has the DNA TGTGCCAGCAGTTACAGGGCTAGCGGGGGGGCAGGTGAGCAGTTCTTC. Translation: CASSYRASGGAGEQFF.

The V call is TRBV7-2, the J call TRBJ2-7; tentatively, D is TRBD2 (6 bases). The V end lost 1 base, the J end lost 7 bases, and 11 bases lay between the germline ends. Per germline, CDR1 SGHTA and CDR2 FQGNSA. This CDR3 region has 13 residues. CDR3 sequence: CASSLGWAGEQYF. CDR3 DNA: TGTGCCAGCAGCTTAGGATGGGCGGGGGAGCAGTACTTC. Filled out from reference TRBV7-2 and TRBJ2-7, the complete variable domain reads GAGVSQSPSNKVTEKGKDVELRCDPISGHTALYWYRQSLGQGLEFLIYFQGNSAPDKSGLPSDRFSAERTGGSVSTLTIQRTQQEDSAVYLCASSLGWAGEQYFGPGTRLTVT.

In its sample, this clonotype was seen once. The J gene is TRBJ2-7, the V gene TRBV28; TRBD2 agrees at 7 bases. The CDR3 totals 14 residues. V lost 6 bases to trimming and J lost 5 bases; unmatched junction nucleotides: 10. CDR1 and CDR2 from the germline V gene are MDHEN and SYDVKM. This chain's CDR3 is CASRDWGGRDEQYF. The CDR3, as DNA: TGTGCCAGCAGGGATTGGGGGGGTCGAGACGAGCAGTACTTC.

J is TRBJ2-1 and V is TRBV3-1; D is unresolved. The germline CDR1 and CDR2 sequences are LGHDT and YNNKEL (reference sequence). This CDR3 contains 15 residues. The V and J ends lost 7 bases and 0 bases respectively, with 13 bases between them. The CDR3 coding sequence is TGTGCCAGCACAGGTGACGTGCACTCCTACAATGAGCAGTTCTTC. Protein product: CASTGDVHSYNEQFF.

This clonotype was recorded a few times. The chain employs TRBV7-2 and TRBJ1-2; 12 bases line up with TRBD1. The CDR3 contains 17 residues. Germline V gene data show CDR1 as SGHTA and CDR2 as FQGNSA. With 4 bases clipped from V and 3 bases from J, the junction kept 9 bases outside the gene matches. The CDR3 is CASSSPGTGGVDYGYTF. The CDR3 bases are TGTGCCAGCAGCTCCCCGGGGACAGGGGGCGTTGACTATGGCTACACCTTC.

J is TRBJ2-5 and V is TRBV7-2; the D call may be TRBD1 or TRBD2 (5 bases each). Trimming left V 3 bases short and J 5 bases short, with 13 bases between. CDR1 SGHTA and CDR2 FQGNSA come from the germline V gene. The CDR3 extends over 14 amino acids. The CDR3 region has the DNA TGTGCCAGCAGCTTCGACGGGGACCGTGAGACCCAGTACTTC. It yields the protein CASSFDGDRETQYF.

The V gene is TRBV7-9, the J gene TRBJ2-1, with 11 bases aligning to TRBD2. CDR3 length: 17 residues. Trimming removed 5 bases from V and 6 bases from J; junction bases left unmatched: 12. CDR1 and CDR2 (germline): SEHNR, FQNEAQ (reference sequence). The CDR3, as DNA: TGTGCCAGCAGCCCCCCGACTAGCGGGGTCTTTGGCAATGAGCAGTTCTTC. Its translation is CASSPPTSGVFGNEQFF.

The chain employs TRBV29-1 and TRBJ2-5, with 11 bases aligning to TRBD2. Germline V lookup: CDR1 SQVTM, CDR2 ANQGSEA. CDR3 length equals 14 residues. With 5 bases clipped from V and 1 base from J, the junction kept 3 bases outside the gene matches. The CDR3 nucleotides are TGCAGCGTTCTAGCGGGGGGCCCCCAAGAGACCCAGTACTTC. Protein: CSVLAGGPQETQYF.

The chain joins TRBV7-9 to TRBJ2-5; TRBD2 matches 7 bases. Germline V lookup: CDR1 SEHNR, CDR2 FQNEAQ (reference sequence). The CDR3 loop spans 14 amino acids. J was trimmed by 1 base and V by 6 bases; bases with no gene match: 5. For the CDR3, the DNA is TGTGCCAGCAGTCGGGGGGAGTTCCAAGAGACCCAGTACTTC. It codes for CASSRGEFQETQYF.

This clonotype was seen many times. This rearrangement joins TRBV29-1 to TRBJ2-3; D remains unclear. Germline CDR1 is SQVTM and CDR2 is ANQGSEA. The V and J ends lost 3 bases and 2 bases respectively, with 3 bases between them. This CDR3 region has 11 residues. The CDR3 here is CSVEFTDTQYF. For the CDR3, the DNA is TGCAGCGTTGAGTTCACAGATACGCAGTATTTT.